These T cell receptor beta chains were read from a single sample in a study of cytomegalovirus exposure and HLA in healthy donors. Clones were read by immunoSEQ multiplex PCR, and TCRdb kept only the in-frame ones, dropping some. In the table there are roughly 34,000 clones, roughly 64% of which are singletons. Sequenced: PBMCs. The origin of the receptors is a man between 35 and 55 years old in good health and CMV-seropositive. The CDR3 runs from the conserved cysteine through the conserved F or W. Each record gives: V gene, clone size, J gene, D gene, CDR3 DNA, CDR3 protein. The D gene is left open where the match is weak. The size field is filled for only some rows; it gives once, few, many or a size class.

V: TRBV5-6; size: .; J: TRBJ1-2; D: .; DNA: TGTGCCAGCAGCAACAGGAGGGTTGGCTACACCTTC; CDR3: CASSNRRVGYTF
V: TRBV5-1; size: .; J: TRBJ2-7; D: .; DNA: TGCGCCAGCAGCCGCACAGGCGCCTACGAGCAGTACTTC; CDR3: CASSRTGAYEQYF
V: TRBV4-1; size: .; J: TRBJ1-1; D: .; DNA: TGCGCCAGCAGCCAAGGGGAGGGAGGGCTTTACGCCGGGGCTTTCTTT; CDR3: CASSQGEGGLYAGAFF
V: TRBV4-1; size: .; J: TRBJ2-3; D: .; DNA: TGCGCCAGCAGCCAACTTAGGACTGGCACAGATACGCAGTATTTT; CDR3: CASSQLRTGTDTQYF
V: TRBV18; size: .; J: TRBJ1-1; D: .; DNA: TGTGCCAGCTCACCCGGGAACAGAGCAAACACTGAAGCTTTCTTT; CDR3: CASSPGNRANTEAFF
V: TRBV6-5; size: .; J: TRBJ2-2; D: .; DNA: TGTGCCAGCAGACCTCCGGGAGTGAACACCGGGGAGCTGTTTTTT; CDR3: CASRPPGVNTGELFF
V: TRBV30; size: .; J: TRBJ1-1; D: TRBD1; DNA: TGTGCCTGGGGGGGGACAGGGGGACCTATGAACACTGAAGCTTTCTTT; CDR3: CAWGGTGGPMNTEAFF
V: TRBV5-1; size: .; J: TRBJ2-5; D: .; DNA: TGCGCCAGCAGCTTGGTAGGGGCCGCACGACAAGAGACCCAGTACTTC; CDR3: CASSLVGAARQETQYF
V: TRBV7-2; size: .; J: TRBJ2-1; D: .; DNA: TGTGCCAGCAGCCACGCCCTGGGGCTTAATGAGCAGTTCTTC; CDR3: CASSHALGLNEQFF
V: TRBV7-8; size: few; J: TRBJ1-1; D: .; DNA: TGTGCCAGCAGCTTCTCCCCCCAACAGAACACTGAAGCTTTCTTT; CDR3: CASSFSPQQNTEAFF
V: TRBV28; size: once; J: TRBJ2-2; D: TRBD2; DNA: TGTGCCAGCAGTCCAGGGACTAGCGGGACCGGGGAGCTGTTTTTT; CDR3: CASSPGTSGTGELFF
V: TRBV21-1; size: few; J: TRBJ1-3; D: .; DNA: TGTGCCATCCCCAAAAGGCCGGAGCTTGGAAACACCATATATTTT; CDR3: CAIPKRPELGNTIYF
V: TRBV4-1; size: .; J: TRBJ2-1; D: .; DNA: TGCGCCAGCAGCCAAGTCGGGGGAAGGGGCTTAAGCGAGCAGTTCTTC; CDR3: CASSQVGGRGLSEQFF
V: TRBV29-1; size: once; J: TRBJ2-1; D: .; DNA: TGCAGCGTTGAGAGTGGCGTCGCAGGGTACAATGAGCAGTTCTTC; CDR3: CSVESGVAGYNEQFF
V: TRBV5-6; size: .; J: TRBJ2-5; D: TRBD2; DNA: TGTGCCAGCAGTCCGTATGGGACTAGCGGTAAGACCCAGTACTTC; CDR3: CASSPYGTSGKTQYF